Each of the 10 T cell receptor beta chains below was sequenced from the same sample in a study of T cell responses to AZD1222 COVID-19 vaccine. Profiled with immunoSEQ multiplex PCR; TCRdb holds only in-frame clones, not every one. The sample consists of over 120,000 clones, just under 95% of them appearing once. Sequenced material: peripheral blood, taken on day 0 of AZD1222 vaccination. Source of these receptors: an adult in good health.

The J gene is TRBJ2-7, the V gene TRBV5-1, with D possibly TRBD1 on 5 matching bases. CDR1 SGHRS and CDR2 YFSETQ come from the germline V gene. Trimming shortened V by 5 bases and J by 1 base, and 10 bases separated the two germline ends. The CDR3 extends over 13 amino acids. CDR3 DNA: TGCGCCAGCAGTTCCCAGGGATCCTACGAGCAGTACTTC. Translating it yields CASSSQGSYEQYF.

The chain recombines TRBV15 with TRBJ2-7; 9 positions match TRBD2. Looked up from germline, CDR1 is LNHNV and CDR2 is YYDKDF (reference sequence). The length of the CDR3 is 14 residues. The V segment lost 4 bases and the J segment 4 bases; nucleotides outside the gene matches: 5. Written as DNA, the CDR3 is TGTGCCACCAGCAACAAAGCGGGGGGTTACGAGCAGTACTTC. Protein sequence: CATSNKAGGYEQYF.

This chain joins TRBV6-1 and TRBJ2-7; 11 bases align to TRBD1. With V trimmed by 2 bases and J by 3 bases, 6 bases remained unmatched. CDR1 and CDR2 from the germline V gene are MNHNS and SASEGT. The CDR3 runs 16 residues. CDR3 in DNA: TGTGCCAGCAGTGAATCTTGGGGGACAGGGGGCTACGAGCAGTACTTC. Protein product: CASSESWGTGGYEQYF.

Comments on this clone: The same CDR3 also results from other DNA sequences found in this sample. The V gene is TRBV3-1 (or the pseudogene TRBV3-2), the J gene TRBJ2-7; D is undetermined. Trimming shortened V by 3 bases and J by 3 bases, and 3 bases separated the two germline ends. From germline, CDR1 is LGHDT and CDR2 YNNKEL (reference sequence). The CDR3 runs 11 residues. In DNA, the CDR3 is TGTGCCAGCAGCCAGGGCTACGAGCAGTACTTC. This encodes CASSQGYEQYF.

The chain employs TRBV11-1 and TRBJ2-1; 8 bases are a match to TRBD1. The ends lost 2 bases at V and 7 bases at J; junction bases unmatched: 10. Germline CDR1 SGHAT, CDR2 FQDESV (reference sequence). The CDR3 is 16 residues long. The CDR3 region is CASSLISGDRINEQFF. The CDR3 coding sequence is TGTGCCAGCAGCTTAATTTCTGGGGACAGGATAAATGAGCAGTTCTTC.

The CDR3 nucleotides read TGCGCCAGCAGCCTGACTAGCGGGATCTACGAGCAGTACTTC. Its translation: CASSLTSGIYEQYF. The chain joins TRBV5-1 to TRBJ2-7; 11 bases match TRBD2. The CDR3 consists of 14 residues. V lost 4 bases, J lost 3 bases, and 3 bases stayed unmatched. Germline loops: CDR1 SGHRS, CDR2 YFSETQ.

The V and J genes are TRBV27 and TRBJ1-6; possible D gene TRBD1, 5 bases. Trimming left V 6 bases short and J 10 bases short, with 19 bases between. Germline lookup yields CDR1 MNHEY and CDR2 SMNVEV (reference sequence). This CDR3 contains 15 residues. The CDR3 reads CASSPQIQGGSPLHF. As DNA, the CDR3 is TGTGCCAGCAGCCCTCAGATCCAGGGAGGCTCACCCCTCCACTTT.

This clone occurred once. The chain carries TRBV2 and TRBJ1-6, with D perhaps TRBD1 (6 bases). Trimming took 6 bases from V and 9 from J, leaving 15 bases between them. The CDR3 spans 14 residues. The germline V gene has CDR1 SNHLY and CDR2 FYNNEI. CDR3 amino acids: CASSLGGLRSPLHF. The CDR3 coding sequence is TGTGCCAGCAGCTTAGGGGGGTTACGTTCACCCCTCCACTTT. The full variable domain, with the rest looked up from reference TRBV2 and TRBJ1-6, is EPEVTQTPSHQVTQMGQEVILRCVPISNHLYFYWYRQILGQKVEFLVSFYNNEISEKSEIFDDQFSVERPDGSNFTLKIRSTKLEDSAMYFCASSLGGLRSPLHFGNGTRLTVT.

The CDR3 loop is CASSLAGLAYGYTF. In nucleotides, the CDR3 is TGTGCCAGCAGCTTAGCGGGACTGGCCTATGGCTACACCTTC. The V and J genes are TRBV7-8 and TRBJ1-2; weak D call: TRBD1 (5 bases). V gave up 0 bases and J gave up 4 bases, with 9 bases separating them. Germline assignment: CDR1 SGHVS and CDR2 FQNEAQ. The CDR3 extends over 14 amino acids.

The V and J genes are TRBV7-9 and TRBJ1-1; D might be TRBD1 (5 bases). This CDR3 region has 12 residues. Germline V gives CDR1 SEHNR, CDR2 FQNEAQ (reference sequence). Deletions cut 7 bases from V and 1 base from J, with 7 bases between. The CDR3, as DNA: TGTGCCAGCAAGACAGAGAACACTGAAGCTTTCTTT. Translated, it gives CASKTENTEAFF.